This TCR beta chain came from a study of control samples from healthy donors and cancer patients. The CDR3 totals 16 residues. Looked up from germline, CDR1 is SGDLS and CDR2 is YYNGEE. The J segment lost 6 bases and the V segment lost 4 bases, leaving 13 bases of the junction unmatched. Using immunoSEQ multiplex PCR, the repertoire was profiled, and TCRdb retains in-frame clones only, with some absent. The profile covers some 130,000 clones, with roughly nine tenths appearing a single time and roughly 8.4% taken by the ten largest. Sample: blood. The chain is built from TRBV9 and TRBJ1-1; 9 nucleotides line up with TRBD1. This receptor was obtained from a woman aged 30 to 39 in good health. The DNA for the CDR3 is TGTGCCAGCAGCCCACGGGACAGGGCGGTTGGGGCTGAAGCTTTCTTT. Its protein is CASSPRDRAVGAEAFF.